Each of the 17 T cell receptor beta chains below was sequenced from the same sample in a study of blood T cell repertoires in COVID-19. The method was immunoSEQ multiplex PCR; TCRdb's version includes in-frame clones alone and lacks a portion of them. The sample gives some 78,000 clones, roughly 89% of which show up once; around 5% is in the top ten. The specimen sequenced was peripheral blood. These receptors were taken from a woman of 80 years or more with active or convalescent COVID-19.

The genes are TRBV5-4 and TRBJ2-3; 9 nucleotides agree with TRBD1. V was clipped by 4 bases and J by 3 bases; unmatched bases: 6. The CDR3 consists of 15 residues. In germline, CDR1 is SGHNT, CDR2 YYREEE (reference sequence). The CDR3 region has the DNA TGTGCCAGCAGCGGGTACGGACAGGGGACAGATACGCAGTATTTT. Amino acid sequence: CASSGYGQGTDTQYF.

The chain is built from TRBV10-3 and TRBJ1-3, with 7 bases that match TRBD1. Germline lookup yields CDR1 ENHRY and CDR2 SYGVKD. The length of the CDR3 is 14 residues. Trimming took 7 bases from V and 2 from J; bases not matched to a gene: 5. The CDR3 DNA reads TGTGCCATCACCACACAGGGGCCTGGAAACACCATATATTTT. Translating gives CAITTQGPGNTIYF.

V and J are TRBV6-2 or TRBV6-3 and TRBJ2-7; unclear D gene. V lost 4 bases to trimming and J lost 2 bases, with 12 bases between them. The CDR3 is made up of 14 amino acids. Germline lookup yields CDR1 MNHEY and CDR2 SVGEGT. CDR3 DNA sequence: TGTGCCAGCAGTTCTCCATTCTCAGCCTACGAGCAGTACTTC. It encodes CASSSPFSAYEQYF.

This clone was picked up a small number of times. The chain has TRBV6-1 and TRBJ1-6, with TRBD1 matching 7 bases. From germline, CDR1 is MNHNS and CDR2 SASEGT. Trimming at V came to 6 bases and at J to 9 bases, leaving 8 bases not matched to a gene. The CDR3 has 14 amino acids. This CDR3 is CASSPTGPFSPLHF. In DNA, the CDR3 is TGTGCCAGCAGCCCGACAGGGCCTTTTTCACCCCTCCACTTT.

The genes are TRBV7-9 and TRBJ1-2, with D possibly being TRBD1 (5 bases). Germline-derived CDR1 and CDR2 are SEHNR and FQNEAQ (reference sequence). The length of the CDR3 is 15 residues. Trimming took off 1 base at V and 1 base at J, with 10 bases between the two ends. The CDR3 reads CASSLDLTVNYGYTF. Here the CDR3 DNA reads TGTGCCAGCAGCTTAGATCTGACAGTTAACTATGGCTACACCTTC.

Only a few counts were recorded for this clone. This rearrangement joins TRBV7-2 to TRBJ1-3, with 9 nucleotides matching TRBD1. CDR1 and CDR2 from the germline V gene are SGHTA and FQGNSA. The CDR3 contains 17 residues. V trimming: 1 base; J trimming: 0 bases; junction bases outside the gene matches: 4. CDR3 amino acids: CASSLGGQGRSGNTIYF. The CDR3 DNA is TGTGCCAGCAGCTTAGGGGGACAGGGACGCTCTGGAAACACCATATATTTT.

CDR3 coding DNA: TGTGCCAGCAGCGCCGGGGGGATAAACACCGGGGAGCTGTTTTTT. Translation: CASSAGGINTGELFF. The chain has TRBV9 and TRBJ2-2; TRBD2 matches at 7 bases. V lost 3 bases to trimming and J lost 2 bases; unmatched junction nucleotides: 4. This CDR3 comprises 15 residues. Germline values: CDR1 SGDLS, CDR2 YYNGEE. Together with reference TRBV9 and TRBJ2-2, the CDR3 gives the full variable domain: DSGVTQTPKHLITATGQRVTLRCSPRSGDLSVYWYQQSLDQGLQFLIQYYNGEERAKGNILERFSAQQFPDLHSELNLSSLELGDSALYFCASSAGGINTGELFFGEGSRLTVL.

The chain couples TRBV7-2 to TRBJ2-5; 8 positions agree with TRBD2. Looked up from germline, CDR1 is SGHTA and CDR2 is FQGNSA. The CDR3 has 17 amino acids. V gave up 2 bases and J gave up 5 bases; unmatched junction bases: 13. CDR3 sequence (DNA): TGTGCCAGCAGCTTACTTGGCCCGACAGGCGGGGGGGAGACCCAGTACTTC. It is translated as CASSLLGPTGGGETQYF.

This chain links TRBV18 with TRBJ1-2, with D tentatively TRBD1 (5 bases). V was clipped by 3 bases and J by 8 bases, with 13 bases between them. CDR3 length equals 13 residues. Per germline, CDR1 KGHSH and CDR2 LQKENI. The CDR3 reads CASSPSAGDGYTF. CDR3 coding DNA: TGTGCCAGCTCACCGTCAGCGGGGGACGGCTACACCTTC.

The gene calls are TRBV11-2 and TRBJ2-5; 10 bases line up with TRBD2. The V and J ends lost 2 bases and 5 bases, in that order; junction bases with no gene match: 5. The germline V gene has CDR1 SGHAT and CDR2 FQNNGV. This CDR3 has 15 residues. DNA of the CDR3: TGTGCCAGCAGCTTACGACTAGCGGGCTACGAGACCCAGTACTTC. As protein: CASSLRLAGYETQYF.

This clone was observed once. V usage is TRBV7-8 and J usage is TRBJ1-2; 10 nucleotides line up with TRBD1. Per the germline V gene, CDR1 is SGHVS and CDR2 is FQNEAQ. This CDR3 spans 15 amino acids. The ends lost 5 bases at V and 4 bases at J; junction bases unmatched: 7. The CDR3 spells CASSAGTGEAYGYTF. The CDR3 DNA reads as TGTGCCAGCAGCGCCGGGACAGGGGAGGCCTATGGCTACACCTTC.

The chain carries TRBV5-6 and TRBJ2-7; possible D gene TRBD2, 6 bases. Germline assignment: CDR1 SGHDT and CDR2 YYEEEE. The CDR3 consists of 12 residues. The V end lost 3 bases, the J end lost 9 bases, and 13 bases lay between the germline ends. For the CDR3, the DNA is TGTGCCAGCAGCTATTCACGGAGGGGGCAGTACTTC. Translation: CASSYSRRGQYF.

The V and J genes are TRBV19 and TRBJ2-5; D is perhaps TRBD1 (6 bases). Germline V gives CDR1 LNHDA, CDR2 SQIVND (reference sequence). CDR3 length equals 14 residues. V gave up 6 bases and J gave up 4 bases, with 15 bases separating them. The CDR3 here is CASSLQGLGETQYF. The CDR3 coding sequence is TGTGCCAGTAGCCTTCAGGGGTTGGGAGAGACCCAGTACTTC.

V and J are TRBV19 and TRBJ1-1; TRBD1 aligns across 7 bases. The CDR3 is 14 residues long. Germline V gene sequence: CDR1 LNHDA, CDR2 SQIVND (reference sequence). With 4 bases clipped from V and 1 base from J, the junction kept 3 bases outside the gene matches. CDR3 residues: CASSRQGANTEAFF. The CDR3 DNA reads TGTGCCAGTAGTAGACAGGGTGCGAACACTGAAGCTTTCTTT.

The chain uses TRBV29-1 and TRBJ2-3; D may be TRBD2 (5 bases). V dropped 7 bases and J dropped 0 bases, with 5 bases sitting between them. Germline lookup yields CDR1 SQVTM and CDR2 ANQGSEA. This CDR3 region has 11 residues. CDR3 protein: CSGRSTDTQYF. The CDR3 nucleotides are TGCAGCGGGAGGAGCACAGATACGCAGTATTTT.

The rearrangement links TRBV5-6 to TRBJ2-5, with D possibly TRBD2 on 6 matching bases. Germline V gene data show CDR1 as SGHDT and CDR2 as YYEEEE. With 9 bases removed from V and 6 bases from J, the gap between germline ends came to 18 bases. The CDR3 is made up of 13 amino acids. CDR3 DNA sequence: TGTGCCACCGCATCGGTAGGGAGGAAGACCCAGTACTTC. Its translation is CATASVGRKTQYF.

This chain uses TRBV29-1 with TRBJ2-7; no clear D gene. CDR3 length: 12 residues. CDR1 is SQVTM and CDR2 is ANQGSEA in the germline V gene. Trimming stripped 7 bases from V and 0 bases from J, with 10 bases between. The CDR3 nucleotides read TGCAGCGCCGTTACAACCTCCTACGAGCAGTACTTC. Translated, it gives CSAVTTSYEQYF.